A selection of T cell receptor beta chains follows, all from one sample in a study of T cell responses to AZD1222 COVID-19 vaccine. Repertoires were generated with immunoSEQ multiplex PCR, while TCRdb's copy carries only in-frame clones and drops some. Among over 45,000 clones listed, 70% to 90% were seen once. Sequencing used peripheral blood, obtained on day 0 of AZD1222 vaccination. These receptors were taken from an adult in good health. Both conserved end residues are part of each CDR3. Fields, in order: V gene, D gene, J gene, CDR3 length, clone size, CDR3 protein, CDR3 DNA. D genes are given only for firm matches. A row's size may be missing; if present it is once, few, many or a size class.

V: TRBV28
D: NA
J: TRBJ1-5
length: 13
size: NA
CDR3: CASSLQQGEPQHF
DNA: TGTGCCAGCAGTTTGCAACAGGGTGAGCCCCAGCATTTT

V: TRBV10-3
D: NA
J: TRBJ2-1
length: 13
size: NA
CDR3: CAIGGQIANEQFF
DNA: TGTGCCATCGGCGGACAAATTGCGAATGAGCAGTTCTTC

V: TRBV6-5
D: NA
J: TRBJ1-2
length: 12
size: NA
CDR3: CASSYSGDGYTF
DNA: TGTGCCAGCAGTTACTCAGGGGATGGCTACACCTTC

V: TRBV6-5
D: NA
J: TRBJ1-2
length: 14
size: NA
CDR3: CATYYGGANYGYTF
DNA: TGTGCCACCTACTATGGAGGAGCGAACTATGGCTACACCTTC

V: TRBV6-5
D: NA
J: TRBJ2-7
length: 13
size: NA
CDR3: CASSRDRTYEQYF
DNA: TGTGCCAGCAGTAGGGACCGAACCTACGAGCAGTACTTC

V: TRBV6-5
D: NA
J: TRBJ1-2
length: 13
size: NA
CDR3: CASSQDKNYGYTF
DNA: TGTGCCAGCAGCCAGGACAAAAACTATGGCTACACCTTC

V: TRBV19
D: NA
J: TRBJ2-7
length: 13
size: NA
CDR3: CASSIGANYEQYF
DNA: TGTGCCAGTAGTATTGGGGCAAACTACGAGCAGTACTTC

V: TRBV7-9
D: NA
J: TRBJ2-7
length: 14
size: NA
CDR3: CASSLVGSSYEQYF
DNA: TGTGCCAGCAGCTTAGTAGGGAGCTCCTACGAGCAGTACTTC

V: TRBV7-9
D: NA
J: TRBJ1-6
length: 16
size: NA
CDR3: CASSLARDNPNSPLHF
DNA: TGTGCCAGCAGCTTAGCGCGTGACAACCCCAATTCACCCCTCCACTTT

V: TRBV5-1
D: TRBD2
J: TRBJ2-1
length: 15
size: NA
CDR3: CASSWASGGYNEQFF
DNA: TGCGCCAGCAGCTGGGCTAGCGGGGGGTACAATGAGCAGTTCTTC

V: TRBV6-1
D: NA
J: TRBJ2-4
length: 16
size: NA
CDR3: CASSEVWGTGDHIQYF
DNA: TGTGCCAGCAGTGAAGTGTGGGGGACGGGGGACCACATTCAGTACTTC

V: TRBV7-2
D: NA
J: TRBJ1-1
length: 13
size: NA
CDR3: CASSRGVNTEAFF
DNA: TGTGCCAGCAGCAGGGGGGTGAACACTGAAGCTTTCTTT

V: TRBV10-1
D: NA
J: TRBJ1-6
length: 14
size: NA
CDR3: CASSPGRPNSPLHF
DNA: TGCGCCAGCAGCCCGGGACGGCCGAATTCACCCCTCCACTTT

V: TRBV7-3
D: TRBD1
J: TRBJ2-2
length: 18
size: NA
CDR3: CASSARSGTGGFGGELFF
DNA: TGTGCCAGCAGCGCCCGGAGCGGGACAGGGGGATTCGGCGGGGAGCTGTTTTTT

V: TRBV2
D: NA
J: TRBJ2-4
length: 15
size: NA
CDR3: CASSEMFWGKNIQYF
DNA: TGTGCCAGCAGTGAAATGTTCTGGGGTAAAAACATTCAGTACTTC

V: TRBV4-1
D: NA
J: TRBJ1-5
length: 16
size: NA
CDR3: CASSQIGEEGNQPQHF
DNA: TGCGCCAGCAGCCAAATTGGTGAGGAAGGCAATCAGCCCCAGCATTTT

V: TRBV14
D: TRBD2
J: TRBJ2-5
length: 16
size: once
CDR3: CASSQLAGAYQETQYF
DNA: TGTGCCAGCAGCCAGCTAGCGGGGGCGTACCAAGAGACCCAGTACTTC

V: TRBV7-9
D: NA
J: TRBJ1-1
length: 14
size: NA
CDR3: CASSLKGPLTEAFF
DNA: TGTGCCAGCAGCTTAAAGGGACCTTTGACTGAAGCTTTCTTT

V: TRBV7-5
D: NA
J: TRBJ1-4
length: 14
size: few
CDR3: CARSLKGRLEKLFF
DNA: TGTGCCAGAAGCTTAAAGGGGCGACTGGAAAAACTGTTTTTT

V: TRBV11-3
D: NA
J: TRBJ2-3
length: 15
size: NA
CDR3: CASSFRAASTDTQYF
DNA: TGTGCCAGCAGCTTTAGAGCGGCTAGCACAGATACGCAGTATTTT

V: TRBV5-6
D: NA
J: TRBJ1-5
length: 13
size: NA
CDR3: CASSPGRNQPQHF
DNA: TGTGCCAGCAGCCCGGGCAGAAATCAGCCCCAGCATTTT

V: TRBV24-1
D: NA
J: TRBJ2-2
length: 11
size: NA
CDR3: CATTNTGELFF
DNA: TGTGCCACTACGAACACCGGGGAGCTGTTTTTT

V: TRBV4-2
D: NA
J: TRBJ2-1
length: 15
size: NA
CDR3: CASSHVTGPNNEQFF
DNA: TGTGCCAGCAGCCATGTGACGGGTCCCAACAATGAGCAGTTCTTC

V: TRBV3-1/TRBV3-2
D: NA
J: TRBJ1-6
length: 14
size: NA
CDR3: CASSQDSGNSPLHF
DNA: TGTGCCAGCAGCCAAGACAGTGGTAATTCACCCCTCCACTTT

V: TRBV4-1
D: NA
J: TRBJ1-5
length: 14
size: NA
CDR3: CASSQLDSNQPQHF
DNA: TGCGCCAGCAGCCAATTAGACAGCAATCAGCCCCAGCATTTT

V: TRBV2
D: NA
J: TRBJ1-4
length: 18
size: once
CDR3: CASSHNPGRRSTNEKLFF
DNA: TGTGCCAGCAGCCACAACCCGGGGCGTCGCTCGACTAATGAAAAACTGTTTTTT

V: TRBV2
D: TRBD1
J: TRBJ2-5
length: 17
size: NA
CDR3: CASGYLDRGQILATQYF
DNA: TGTGCCAGCGGCTACCTTGACAGGGGGCAAATCTTGGCGACCCAGTACTTC

V: TRBV7-9
D: NA
J: TRBJ2-7
length: 17
size: few
CDR3: CASSSSRTGPGRYEQYF
DNA: TGTGCCAGCAGCTCCTCCCGGACTGGACCAGGACGCTACGAGCAGTACTTC

V: TRBV6-5
D: NA
J: TRBJ2-1
length: 11
size: NA
CDR3: CASTKFSEQFF
DNA: TGTGCCAGCACCAAATTCAGTGAGCAGTTCTTC

V: TRBV2
D: TRBD1
J: TRBJ1-1
length: 13
size: NA
CDR3: CASSQDRGTEAFF
DNA: TGTGCCAGCAGTCAGGACAGGGGGACTGAAGCTTTCTTT

V: TRBV28
D: TRBD2
J: TRBJ2-3
length: 17
size: NA
CDR3: CASRQRTSGGKTDTQYF
DNA: TGTGCCAGCAGACAGCGAACTAGCGGGGGGAAAACAGATACGCAGTATTTT

V: TRBV6-1
D: NA
J: TRBJ2-7
length: 17
size: NA
CDR3: CASSEAVGGISSYEQYF
DNA: TGTGCCAGCAGTGAAGCGGTAGGGGGTATTAGCTCCTACGAGCAGTACTTC

V: TRBV27
D: TRBD1
J: TRBJ1-6
length: 18
size: NA
CDR3: CASSRTQTGVGPNSPLHF
DNA: TGTGCCAGCAGTCGAACCCAGACAGGGGTCGGACCTAATTCACCCCTCCACTTT

V: TRBV19
D: TRBD1
J: TRBJ1-2
length: 14
size: NA
CDR3: CASSPYTGTDGYTF
DNA: TGTGCCAGTAGTCCCTATACCGGGACAGATGGCTACACCTTC

V: TRBV27
D: TRBD1
J: TRBJ1-5
length: 14
size: NA
CDR3: CASSPPGQARPQHF
DNA: TGTGCCAGCAGTCCTCCAGGACAGGCCCGGCCCCAGCATTTT

V: TRBV20-1
D: TRBD2
J: TRBJ2-7
length: 15
size: once
CDR3: CSASDLAGATYEQYF
DNA: TGCAGTGCTAGTGACCTAGCGGGGGCAACCTACGAGCAGTACTTC

V: TRBV4-1
D: NA
J: TRBJ1-6
length: 18
size: NA
CDR3: CASSQDRSRGSYNSPLHF
DNA: TGCGCCAGCAGCCAAGATCGGTCCCGGGGATCCTATAATTCACCCCTCCACTTT

V: TRBV28
D: TRBD1
J: TRBJ1-5
length: 16
size: NA
CDR3: CASTEIGRGRNQPQHF
DNA: TGTGCCAGCACCGAAATCGGCAGGGGGCGAAATCAGCCCCAGCATTTT

V: TRBV9
D: NA
J: TRBJ2-2
length: 15
size: NA
CDR3: CASSVGGANTGELFF
DNA: TGTGCCAGCAGCGTAGGGGGGGCGAACACCGGGGAGCTGTTTTTT

V: TRBV7-2
D: NA
J: TRBJ2-5
length: 15
size: NA
CDR3: CASSSNLAGMKTQYF
DNA: TGTGCCAGCAGCTCTAATCTGGCGGGGATGAAGACCCAGTACTTC

V: TRBV18
D: NA
J: TRBJ2-1
length: 16
size: NA
CDR3: CASSPLGSGSGNEQFF
DNA: TGTGCCAGCTCACCACTAGGATCTGGGTCTGGCAATGAGCAGTTCTTC

V: TRBV19
D: NA
J: TRBJ1-5
length: 13
size: NA
CDR3: CASSIRFDQPQHF
DNA: TGTGCCAGTAGTATACGGTTCGATCAGCCCCAGCATTTT

V: TRBV28
D: TRBD1
J: TRBJ1-3
length: 16
size: NA
CDR3: CASSSGGDRAGNTIYF
DNA: TGTGCCAGCAGTTCCGGGGGTGACAGGGCTGGAAACACCATATATTTT

V: TRBV19
D: TRBD1
J: TRBJ1-5
length: 15
size: NA
CDR3: CASSTSGTDNQPQHF
DNA: TGTGCCAGTAGTACCTCAGGGACAGACAATCAGCCCCAGCATTTT

V: TRBV6-5
D: TRBD1
J: TRBJ2-2
length: 13
size: once
CDR3: CASDGQGTGELFF
DNA: TGTGCCAGCGATGGACAGGGGACCGGGGAGCTGTTTTTT

V: TRBV3-1/TRBV3-2
D: NA
J: TRBJ2-7
length: 13
size: NA
CDR3: CASSRQSSYEQYF
DNA: TGTGCCAGCAGCCGACAGAGCTCCTACGAGCAGTACTTC

V: TRBV29-1
D: NA
J: TRBJ1-4
length: 14
size: few
CDR3: CSVVSSVEGEKLFF
DNA: TGCAGCGTTGTGTCCTCCGTGGAAGGTGAAAAACTGTTTTTT

V: TRBV2
D: NA
J: TRBJ1-6
length: 14
size: NA
CDR3: CASSWRQMGSPLHF
DNA: TGTGCCAGCAGTTGGCGCCAGATGGGCTCACCCCTCCACTTT

V: TRBV4-1
D: TRBD1
J: TRBJ2-3
length: 18
size: NA
CDR3: CASSRGQGAGSSTDTQYF
DNA: TGCGCCAGCAGCCGGGGACAGGGGGCCGGGTCTAGCACAGATACGCAGTATTTT

V: TRBV19
D: NA
J: TRBJ2-2
length: 15
size: NA
CDR3: CASSISDINTGELFF
DNA: TGTGCCAGTAGTATATCAGACATCAACACCGGGGAGCTGTTTTTT

V: TRBV19
D: TRBD2
J: TRBJ2-7
length: 15
size: few
CDR3: CASRELAGGSYEQYF
DNA: TGTGCCAGTAGAGAGCTAGCGGGGGGTTCCTACGAGCAGTACTTC

V: TRBV6-6
D: NA
J: TRBJ2-7
length: 13
size: NA
CDR3: CASTYQGYHEQYF
DNA: TGTGCCAGCACCTACCAAGGTTACCACGAGCAGTACTTC

V: TRBV19
D: NA
J: TRBJ2-5
length: 13
size: NA
CDR3: CASSSGGQETQYF
DNA: TGTGCCAGTAGTTCCGGCGGCCAAGAGACCCAGTACTTC

V: TRBV6-5
D: NA
J: TRBJ1-1
length: 14
size: NA
CDR3: CASRPRGQTTEAFF
DNA: TGTGCCAGCAGACCCCGTGGACAGACCACTGAAGCTTTCTTT